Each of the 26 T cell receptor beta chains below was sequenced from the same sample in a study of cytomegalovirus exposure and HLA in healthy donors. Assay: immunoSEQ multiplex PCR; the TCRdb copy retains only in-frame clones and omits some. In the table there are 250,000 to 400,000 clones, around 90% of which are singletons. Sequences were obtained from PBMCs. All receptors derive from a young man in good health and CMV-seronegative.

CDR3 sequence: CASSFRGTEAFF. CDR3 DNA sequence: TGCGCCAGCAGCTTTAGGGGCACTGAAGCTTTCTTT. This chain connects TRBV5-1 to TRBJ1-1; D possibly corresponds to TRBD1 (5 bases). V was cut by 2 bases and J by 4 bases, with 6 bases left in between. The CDR3 sequence is 12 residues long. From germline, CDR1 is SGHRS and CDR2 YFSETQ.

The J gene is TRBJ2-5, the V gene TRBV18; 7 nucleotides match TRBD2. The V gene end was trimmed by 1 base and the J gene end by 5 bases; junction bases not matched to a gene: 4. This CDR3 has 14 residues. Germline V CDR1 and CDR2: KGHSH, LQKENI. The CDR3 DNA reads TGTGCCAGCTCACCACGAAGGGGAGGGGAGACCCAGTACTTC. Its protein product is CASSPRRGGETQYF.

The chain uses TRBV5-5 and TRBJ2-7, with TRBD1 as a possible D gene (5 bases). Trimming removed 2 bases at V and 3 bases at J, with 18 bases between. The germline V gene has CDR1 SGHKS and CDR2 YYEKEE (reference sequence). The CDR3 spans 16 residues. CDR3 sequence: CASSFETRQNHYEQYF. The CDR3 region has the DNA TGTGCCAGCAGCTTCGAAACCCGACAGAACCACTACGAGCAGTACTTC.

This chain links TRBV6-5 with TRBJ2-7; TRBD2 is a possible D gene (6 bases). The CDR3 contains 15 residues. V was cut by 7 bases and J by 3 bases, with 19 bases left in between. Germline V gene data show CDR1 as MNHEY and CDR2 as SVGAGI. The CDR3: CASTPPGRGVYEQYF. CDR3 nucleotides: TGTGCCAGCACCCCGCCTGGGCGGGGCGTCTACGAGCAGTACTTC.

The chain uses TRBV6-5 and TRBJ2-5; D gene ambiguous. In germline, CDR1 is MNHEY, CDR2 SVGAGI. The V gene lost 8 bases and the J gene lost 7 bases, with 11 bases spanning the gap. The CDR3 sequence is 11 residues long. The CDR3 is CASDWKLTQYF. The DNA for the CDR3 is TGTGCCAGCGACTGGAAGCTGACCCAGTACTTC.

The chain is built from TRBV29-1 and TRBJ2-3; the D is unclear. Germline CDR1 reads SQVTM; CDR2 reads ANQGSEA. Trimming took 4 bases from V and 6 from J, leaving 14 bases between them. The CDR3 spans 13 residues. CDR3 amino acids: CSVAGQYQDTQYF. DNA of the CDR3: TGCAGCGTTGCAGGCCAGTATCAGGATACGCAGTATTTT.

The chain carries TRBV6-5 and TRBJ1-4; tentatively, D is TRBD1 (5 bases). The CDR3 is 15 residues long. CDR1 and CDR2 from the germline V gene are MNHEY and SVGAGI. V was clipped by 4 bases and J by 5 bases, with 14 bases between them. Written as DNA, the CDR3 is TGTGCCAGCAGTTCTACACAGGTCTTAAATGAAAAACTGTTTTTT. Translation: CASSSTQVLNEKLFF.

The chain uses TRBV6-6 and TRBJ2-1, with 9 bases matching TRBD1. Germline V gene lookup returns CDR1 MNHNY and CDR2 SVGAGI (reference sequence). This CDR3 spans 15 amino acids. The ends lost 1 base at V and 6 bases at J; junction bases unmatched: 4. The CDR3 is CASSYYRQGVNEQFF. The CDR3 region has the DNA TGTGCCAGCAGTTACTATCGACAGGGGGTCAATGAGCAGTTCTTC.

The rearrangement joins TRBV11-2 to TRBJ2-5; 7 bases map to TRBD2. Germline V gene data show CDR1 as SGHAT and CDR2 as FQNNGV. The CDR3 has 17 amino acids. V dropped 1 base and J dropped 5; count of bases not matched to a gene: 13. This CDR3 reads CASSLADLGLGQETQYF. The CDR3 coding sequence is TGTGCCAGCAGCTTAGCAGACCTAGGACTAGGGCAGGAGACCCAGTACTTC.

The DNA for the CDR3 is TGTGCCAGCAGCTTAGCGGGACAGGGGATCCAAGAGACCCAGTACTTC. Protein: CASSLAGQGIQETQYF. The chain combines TRBV7-9 with TRBJ2-5; 10 positions match TRBD1. Germline V lookup: CDR1 SEHNR, CDR2 FQNEAQ (reference sequence). The CDR3 runs 16 residues. V dropped 0 bases and J dropped 1; count of bases not matched to a gene: 2.

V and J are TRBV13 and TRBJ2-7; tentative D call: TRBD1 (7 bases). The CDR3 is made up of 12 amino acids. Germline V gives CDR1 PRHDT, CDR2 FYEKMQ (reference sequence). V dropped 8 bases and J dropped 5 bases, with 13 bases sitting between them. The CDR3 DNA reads TGTGCCAGCGGGGCCAGGGGGGACGAGCAGTACTTC. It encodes CASGARGDEQYF.

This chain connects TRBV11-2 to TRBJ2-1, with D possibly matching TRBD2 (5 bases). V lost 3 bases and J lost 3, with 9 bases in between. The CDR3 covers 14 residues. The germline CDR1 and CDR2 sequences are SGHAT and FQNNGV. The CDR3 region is CASSFAGNYNEQFF. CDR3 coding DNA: TGTGCCAGCAGCTTCGCGGGTAACTACAATGAGCAGTTCTTC.

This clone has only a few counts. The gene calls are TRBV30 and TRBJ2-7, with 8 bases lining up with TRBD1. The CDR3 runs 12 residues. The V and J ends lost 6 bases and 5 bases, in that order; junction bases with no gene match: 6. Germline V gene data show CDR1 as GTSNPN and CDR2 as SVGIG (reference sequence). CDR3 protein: CACWTGLHEQYF. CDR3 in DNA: TGTGCCTGCTGGACAGGGCTCCACGAGCAGTACTTC.

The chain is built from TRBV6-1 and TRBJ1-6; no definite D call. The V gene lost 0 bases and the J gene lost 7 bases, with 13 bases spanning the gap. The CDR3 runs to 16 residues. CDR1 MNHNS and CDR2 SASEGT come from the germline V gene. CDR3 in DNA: TGTGCCAGCAGTGAAGCTCTGACACTTAGAAATTCACCCCTCCACTTT. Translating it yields CASSEALTLRNSPLHF.

The CDR3 is CASSYMWDRATDTQYF. CDR3 nucleotides: TGTGCCAGCAGTTACATGTGGGACAGGGCCACAGATACGCAGTATTTT. The V and J genes are TRBV6-5 and TRBJ2-3; 9 bases agree with TRBD1. V gave up 2 bases and J gave up 2 bases; unmatched junction bases: 5. The CDR3 runs to 16 residues. Germline assignment: CDR1 MNHEY and CDR2 SVGAGI.

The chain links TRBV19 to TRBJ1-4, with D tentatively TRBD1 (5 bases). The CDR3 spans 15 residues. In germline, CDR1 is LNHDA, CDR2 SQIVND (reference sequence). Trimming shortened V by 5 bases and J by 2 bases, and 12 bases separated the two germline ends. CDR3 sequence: CASSFASGTNEKLFF. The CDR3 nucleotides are TGTGCCAGTAGTTTCGCTTCAGGGACTAATGAAAAACTGTTTTTT.

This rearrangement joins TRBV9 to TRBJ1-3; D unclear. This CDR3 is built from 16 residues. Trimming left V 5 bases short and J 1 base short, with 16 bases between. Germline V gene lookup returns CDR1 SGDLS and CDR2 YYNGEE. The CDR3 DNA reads TGTGCCAGCAGGGTTGGTGAGGGTGGATCTGGAAACACCATATATTTT. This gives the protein CASRVGEGGSGNTIYF.

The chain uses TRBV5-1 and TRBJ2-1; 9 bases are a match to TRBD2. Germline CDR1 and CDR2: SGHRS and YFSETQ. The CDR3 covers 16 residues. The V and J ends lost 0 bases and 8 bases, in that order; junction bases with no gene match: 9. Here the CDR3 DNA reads TGCGCCAGCAGCTTGGACTTGAGCGGGGGGACCGATGAGCAGTTCTTC. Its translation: CASSLDLSGGTDEQFF. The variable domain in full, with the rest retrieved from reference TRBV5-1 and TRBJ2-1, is KAGVTQTPRYLIKTRGQQVTLSCSPISGHRSVSWYQQTPGQGLQFLFEYFSETQRNKGNFPGRFSGRQFSNSRSEMNVSTLELGDSALYLCASSLDLSGGTDEQFFGPGTRLTVL.

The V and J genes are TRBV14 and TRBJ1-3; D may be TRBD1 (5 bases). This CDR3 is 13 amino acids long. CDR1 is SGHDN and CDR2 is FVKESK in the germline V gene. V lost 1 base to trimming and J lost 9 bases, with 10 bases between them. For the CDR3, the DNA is TGTGCCAGCAGCCAAGGTGCGGGGCGCACCATATATTTT. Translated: CASSQGAGRTIYF.

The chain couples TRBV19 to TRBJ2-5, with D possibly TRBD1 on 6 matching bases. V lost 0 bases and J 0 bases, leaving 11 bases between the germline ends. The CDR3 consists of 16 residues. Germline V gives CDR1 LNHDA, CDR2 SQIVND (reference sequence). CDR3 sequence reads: CASSIDQGYHQETQYF. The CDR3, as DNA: TGTGCCAGTAGTATAGATCAGGGGTATCACCAAGAGACCCAGTACTTC.

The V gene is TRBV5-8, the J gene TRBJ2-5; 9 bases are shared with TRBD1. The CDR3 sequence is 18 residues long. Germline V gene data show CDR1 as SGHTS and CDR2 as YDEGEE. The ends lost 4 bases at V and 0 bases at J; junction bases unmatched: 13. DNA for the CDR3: TGTGCCAGCAGCCCCGGGACAGGGCATTCGACGTACCAAGAGACCCAGTACTTC. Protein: CASSPGTGHSTYQETQYF.

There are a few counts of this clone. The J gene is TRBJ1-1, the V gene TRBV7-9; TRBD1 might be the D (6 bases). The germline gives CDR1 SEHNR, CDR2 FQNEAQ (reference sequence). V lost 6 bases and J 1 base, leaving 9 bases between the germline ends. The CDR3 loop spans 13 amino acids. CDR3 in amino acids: CASRRTANTEAFF. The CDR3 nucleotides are TGTGCCAGCAGGAGGACAGCGAACACTGAAGCTTTCTTT.

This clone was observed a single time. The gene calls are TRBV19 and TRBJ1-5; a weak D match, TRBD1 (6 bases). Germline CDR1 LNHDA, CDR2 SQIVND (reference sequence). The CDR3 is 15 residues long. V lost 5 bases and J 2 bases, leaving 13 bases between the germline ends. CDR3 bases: TGTGCCAGTAGTGTGGACAGATGGGGCAATCAGCCCCAGCATTTT. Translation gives CASSVDRWGNQPQHF.

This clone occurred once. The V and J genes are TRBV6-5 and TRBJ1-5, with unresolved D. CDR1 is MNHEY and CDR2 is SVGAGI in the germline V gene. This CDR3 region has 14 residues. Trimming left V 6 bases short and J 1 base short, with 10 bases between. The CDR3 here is CASRPSASNQPQHF. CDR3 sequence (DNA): TGTGCCAGCAGACCTAGCGCAAGCAATCAGCCCCAGCATTTT.

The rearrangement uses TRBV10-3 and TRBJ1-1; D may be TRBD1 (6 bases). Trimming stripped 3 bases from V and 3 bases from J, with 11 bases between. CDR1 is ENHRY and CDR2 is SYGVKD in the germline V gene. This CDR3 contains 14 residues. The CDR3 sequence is CAISEQGEDTEAFF. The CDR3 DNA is TGTGCCATCAGTGAACAGGGAGAGGACACTGAAGCTTTCTTT.

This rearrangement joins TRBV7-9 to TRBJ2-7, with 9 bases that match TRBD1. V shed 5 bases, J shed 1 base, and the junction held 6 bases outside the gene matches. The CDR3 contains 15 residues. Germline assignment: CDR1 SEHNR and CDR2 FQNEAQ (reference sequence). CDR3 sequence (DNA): TGTGCCAGCAGCCCCGTCGGGACAGGGTCCTACGAGCAGTACTTC. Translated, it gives CASSPVGTGSYEQYF.